This T cell receptor beta chain was identified in a study of Ad26.COV2.S vaccination and SARS-CoV-2 variants. Study overall: Intramuscularly, Ad26.COV2.S was given either once or twice, 56 days apart. Study-level findings and limits: Placebo recipients trailed vaccine recipients in spike-specific TCR breadth.

Measured with immunoSEQ multiplex PCR; TCRdb has only the in-frame clones, and not every one. The sample consists of some 460,000 clones, about nine tenths of them appearing once. To note about this clone: Antigen specificity is unknown.

Germline CDR1 is SGHRS and CDR2 is YFSETQ. This CDR3 comprises 14 residues. V lost 0 bases to trimming and J lost 4 bases, with 10 bases between them. Treatment noted: about 20 received Ad26.COV2.S at low or high dose, single or two shots; several received placebo; per-sample allocation not given. On day 63 after the first injection, vaccine and placebo recipients gave samples. V and J are TRBV5-1 and TRBJ1-2, with D perhaps matching TRBD1 (6 bases). The clonotype originates from a person between 18 and 60 years old who received the Ad26.COV2.S COVID-19 vaccine or a placebo. This specimen was peripheral blood, taken in a trial of Ad26.COV2.S vaccine versus placebo. The CDR3 region is CASSLAQGIYGYTF. CDR3 sequence (DNA): TGCGCCAGCAGCTTGGCACAGGGAATCTATGGCTACACCTTC.